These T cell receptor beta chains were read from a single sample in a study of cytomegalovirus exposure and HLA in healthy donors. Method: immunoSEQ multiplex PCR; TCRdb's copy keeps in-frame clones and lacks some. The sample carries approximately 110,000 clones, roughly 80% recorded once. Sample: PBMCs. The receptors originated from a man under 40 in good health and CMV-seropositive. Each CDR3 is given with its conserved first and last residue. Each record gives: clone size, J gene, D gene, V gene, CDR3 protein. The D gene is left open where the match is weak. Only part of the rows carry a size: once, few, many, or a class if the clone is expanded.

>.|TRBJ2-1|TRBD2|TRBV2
CASGLLGLAGGGNEQFF
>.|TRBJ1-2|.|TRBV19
CASSFGVNYGYTF
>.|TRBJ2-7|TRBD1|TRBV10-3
CAISDAVTGGLYEQYF
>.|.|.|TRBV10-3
CAISGRDITYEQYF
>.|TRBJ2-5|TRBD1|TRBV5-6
CASSLGTGVTTTQYF
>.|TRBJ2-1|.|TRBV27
CASSLRTAYNEQFF
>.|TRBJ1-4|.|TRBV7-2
CASSSRGGHLKLFF
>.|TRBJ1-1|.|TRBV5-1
CASSLAGYTEAFF
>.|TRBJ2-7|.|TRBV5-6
CASSLEARDSYEQYF
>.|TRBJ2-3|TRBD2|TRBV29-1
CSVDGAGGTDTQYF
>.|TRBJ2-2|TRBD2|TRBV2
CASRGRVAGLGTYTGELFF
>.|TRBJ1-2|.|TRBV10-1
CASSAGRARGYTF
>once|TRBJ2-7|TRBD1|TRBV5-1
CASSLATGGLSYEQYF
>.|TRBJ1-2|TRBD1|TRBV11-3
CASSLVGGGGYTF
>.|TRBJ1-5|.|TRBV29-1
CSVQEGGGQPQHF
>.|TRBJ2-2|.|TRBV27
CASSFLGGATGELFF
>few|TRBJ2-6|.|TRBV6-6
CASSHYSGANVLTF